In its sample, the clone carrying this T cell receptor (beta chain) was seen a few times. The target antigen is unknown. The CDR3 totals 13 residues. Germline V lookup: CDR1 MGHDK, CDR2 SYGVNS. With 4 bases removed from V and 5 bases from J, the gap between germline ends came to 9 bases. TCRdb ran MiXCR on the 5' RACE reads and lists one entry per CDR3 protein. The table includes under 500,000 distinct CDR3 sequences, around 19% detected once. These data originate in a study of T cells after yellow fever vaccination. Broader study findings: Booster sampling recovered most clones from primary vaccination (96% CD4, over 75% CD8). Although the secondary response was weaker, it peaked faster, at day 5 versus 15.

This sequence joins TRBV25-1 and TRBJ2-1; possible D gene TRBD1, 7 bases. Sequenced here: PBMCs, sampled before the yellow fever booster vaccination. The clonotype originates from a man aged 18 to 29 who received the YFV17D yellow fever vaccine. CDR3 sequence: CASSVRGDNEQFF. The CDR3 bases are TGTGCCAGCAGTGTCAGGGGGGACAATGAGCAGTTCTTC.